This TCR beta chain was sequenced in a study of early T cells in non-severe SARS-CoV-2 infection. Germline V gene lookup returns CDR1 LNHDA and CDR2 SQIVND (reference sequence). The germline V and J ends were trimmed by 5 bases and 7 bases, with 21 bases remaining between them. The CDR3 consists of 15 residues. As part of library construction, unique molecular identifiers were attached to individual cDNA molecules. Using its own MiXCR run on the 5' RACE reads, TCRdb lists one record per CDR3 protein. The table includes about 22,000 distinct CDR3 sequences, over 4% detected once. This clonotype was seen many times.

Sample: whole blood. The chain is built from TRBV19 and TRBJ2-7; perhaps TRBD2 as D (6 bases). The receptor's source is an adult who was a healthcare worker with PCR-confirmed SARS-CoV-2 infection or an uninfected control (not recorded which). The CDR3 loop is CASSSGSGMFREQYF. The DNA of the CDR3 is TGTGCCAGTAGTTCAGGTAGCGGCATGTTTAGGGAGCAGTACTTC.